This paragraph reports one T cell receptor beta chain. This may come from a read error, since a much larger clone is one base off. Each CDR3 protein is one row after TCRdb ran MiXCR on the 5' RACE reads. Among 550,000 to 650,000 distinct CDR3 sequences listed, roughly a sixth were seen once. The data originate from a study of T-cell memory formation after mild COVID-19. Germline values: CDR1 LGHDT, CDR2 YNNKEL (reference sequence). This CDR3 region has 15 residues. The TCR was taken from an adult woman who had mild COVID-19 (a few samples of this study predate the infection). Cell type and time point are not known. The V and J genes are TRBV3-1 and TRBJ2-7; D uncertain. The specimen was PBMCs or a T cell subset sorted from them (not recorded which). The CDR3: CASSQVSVPLYEEYF. The DNA for the CDR3 is TGTGCCAGCAGCCAAGTTTCGGTTCCTCTCTACGAGGAGTACTTC.